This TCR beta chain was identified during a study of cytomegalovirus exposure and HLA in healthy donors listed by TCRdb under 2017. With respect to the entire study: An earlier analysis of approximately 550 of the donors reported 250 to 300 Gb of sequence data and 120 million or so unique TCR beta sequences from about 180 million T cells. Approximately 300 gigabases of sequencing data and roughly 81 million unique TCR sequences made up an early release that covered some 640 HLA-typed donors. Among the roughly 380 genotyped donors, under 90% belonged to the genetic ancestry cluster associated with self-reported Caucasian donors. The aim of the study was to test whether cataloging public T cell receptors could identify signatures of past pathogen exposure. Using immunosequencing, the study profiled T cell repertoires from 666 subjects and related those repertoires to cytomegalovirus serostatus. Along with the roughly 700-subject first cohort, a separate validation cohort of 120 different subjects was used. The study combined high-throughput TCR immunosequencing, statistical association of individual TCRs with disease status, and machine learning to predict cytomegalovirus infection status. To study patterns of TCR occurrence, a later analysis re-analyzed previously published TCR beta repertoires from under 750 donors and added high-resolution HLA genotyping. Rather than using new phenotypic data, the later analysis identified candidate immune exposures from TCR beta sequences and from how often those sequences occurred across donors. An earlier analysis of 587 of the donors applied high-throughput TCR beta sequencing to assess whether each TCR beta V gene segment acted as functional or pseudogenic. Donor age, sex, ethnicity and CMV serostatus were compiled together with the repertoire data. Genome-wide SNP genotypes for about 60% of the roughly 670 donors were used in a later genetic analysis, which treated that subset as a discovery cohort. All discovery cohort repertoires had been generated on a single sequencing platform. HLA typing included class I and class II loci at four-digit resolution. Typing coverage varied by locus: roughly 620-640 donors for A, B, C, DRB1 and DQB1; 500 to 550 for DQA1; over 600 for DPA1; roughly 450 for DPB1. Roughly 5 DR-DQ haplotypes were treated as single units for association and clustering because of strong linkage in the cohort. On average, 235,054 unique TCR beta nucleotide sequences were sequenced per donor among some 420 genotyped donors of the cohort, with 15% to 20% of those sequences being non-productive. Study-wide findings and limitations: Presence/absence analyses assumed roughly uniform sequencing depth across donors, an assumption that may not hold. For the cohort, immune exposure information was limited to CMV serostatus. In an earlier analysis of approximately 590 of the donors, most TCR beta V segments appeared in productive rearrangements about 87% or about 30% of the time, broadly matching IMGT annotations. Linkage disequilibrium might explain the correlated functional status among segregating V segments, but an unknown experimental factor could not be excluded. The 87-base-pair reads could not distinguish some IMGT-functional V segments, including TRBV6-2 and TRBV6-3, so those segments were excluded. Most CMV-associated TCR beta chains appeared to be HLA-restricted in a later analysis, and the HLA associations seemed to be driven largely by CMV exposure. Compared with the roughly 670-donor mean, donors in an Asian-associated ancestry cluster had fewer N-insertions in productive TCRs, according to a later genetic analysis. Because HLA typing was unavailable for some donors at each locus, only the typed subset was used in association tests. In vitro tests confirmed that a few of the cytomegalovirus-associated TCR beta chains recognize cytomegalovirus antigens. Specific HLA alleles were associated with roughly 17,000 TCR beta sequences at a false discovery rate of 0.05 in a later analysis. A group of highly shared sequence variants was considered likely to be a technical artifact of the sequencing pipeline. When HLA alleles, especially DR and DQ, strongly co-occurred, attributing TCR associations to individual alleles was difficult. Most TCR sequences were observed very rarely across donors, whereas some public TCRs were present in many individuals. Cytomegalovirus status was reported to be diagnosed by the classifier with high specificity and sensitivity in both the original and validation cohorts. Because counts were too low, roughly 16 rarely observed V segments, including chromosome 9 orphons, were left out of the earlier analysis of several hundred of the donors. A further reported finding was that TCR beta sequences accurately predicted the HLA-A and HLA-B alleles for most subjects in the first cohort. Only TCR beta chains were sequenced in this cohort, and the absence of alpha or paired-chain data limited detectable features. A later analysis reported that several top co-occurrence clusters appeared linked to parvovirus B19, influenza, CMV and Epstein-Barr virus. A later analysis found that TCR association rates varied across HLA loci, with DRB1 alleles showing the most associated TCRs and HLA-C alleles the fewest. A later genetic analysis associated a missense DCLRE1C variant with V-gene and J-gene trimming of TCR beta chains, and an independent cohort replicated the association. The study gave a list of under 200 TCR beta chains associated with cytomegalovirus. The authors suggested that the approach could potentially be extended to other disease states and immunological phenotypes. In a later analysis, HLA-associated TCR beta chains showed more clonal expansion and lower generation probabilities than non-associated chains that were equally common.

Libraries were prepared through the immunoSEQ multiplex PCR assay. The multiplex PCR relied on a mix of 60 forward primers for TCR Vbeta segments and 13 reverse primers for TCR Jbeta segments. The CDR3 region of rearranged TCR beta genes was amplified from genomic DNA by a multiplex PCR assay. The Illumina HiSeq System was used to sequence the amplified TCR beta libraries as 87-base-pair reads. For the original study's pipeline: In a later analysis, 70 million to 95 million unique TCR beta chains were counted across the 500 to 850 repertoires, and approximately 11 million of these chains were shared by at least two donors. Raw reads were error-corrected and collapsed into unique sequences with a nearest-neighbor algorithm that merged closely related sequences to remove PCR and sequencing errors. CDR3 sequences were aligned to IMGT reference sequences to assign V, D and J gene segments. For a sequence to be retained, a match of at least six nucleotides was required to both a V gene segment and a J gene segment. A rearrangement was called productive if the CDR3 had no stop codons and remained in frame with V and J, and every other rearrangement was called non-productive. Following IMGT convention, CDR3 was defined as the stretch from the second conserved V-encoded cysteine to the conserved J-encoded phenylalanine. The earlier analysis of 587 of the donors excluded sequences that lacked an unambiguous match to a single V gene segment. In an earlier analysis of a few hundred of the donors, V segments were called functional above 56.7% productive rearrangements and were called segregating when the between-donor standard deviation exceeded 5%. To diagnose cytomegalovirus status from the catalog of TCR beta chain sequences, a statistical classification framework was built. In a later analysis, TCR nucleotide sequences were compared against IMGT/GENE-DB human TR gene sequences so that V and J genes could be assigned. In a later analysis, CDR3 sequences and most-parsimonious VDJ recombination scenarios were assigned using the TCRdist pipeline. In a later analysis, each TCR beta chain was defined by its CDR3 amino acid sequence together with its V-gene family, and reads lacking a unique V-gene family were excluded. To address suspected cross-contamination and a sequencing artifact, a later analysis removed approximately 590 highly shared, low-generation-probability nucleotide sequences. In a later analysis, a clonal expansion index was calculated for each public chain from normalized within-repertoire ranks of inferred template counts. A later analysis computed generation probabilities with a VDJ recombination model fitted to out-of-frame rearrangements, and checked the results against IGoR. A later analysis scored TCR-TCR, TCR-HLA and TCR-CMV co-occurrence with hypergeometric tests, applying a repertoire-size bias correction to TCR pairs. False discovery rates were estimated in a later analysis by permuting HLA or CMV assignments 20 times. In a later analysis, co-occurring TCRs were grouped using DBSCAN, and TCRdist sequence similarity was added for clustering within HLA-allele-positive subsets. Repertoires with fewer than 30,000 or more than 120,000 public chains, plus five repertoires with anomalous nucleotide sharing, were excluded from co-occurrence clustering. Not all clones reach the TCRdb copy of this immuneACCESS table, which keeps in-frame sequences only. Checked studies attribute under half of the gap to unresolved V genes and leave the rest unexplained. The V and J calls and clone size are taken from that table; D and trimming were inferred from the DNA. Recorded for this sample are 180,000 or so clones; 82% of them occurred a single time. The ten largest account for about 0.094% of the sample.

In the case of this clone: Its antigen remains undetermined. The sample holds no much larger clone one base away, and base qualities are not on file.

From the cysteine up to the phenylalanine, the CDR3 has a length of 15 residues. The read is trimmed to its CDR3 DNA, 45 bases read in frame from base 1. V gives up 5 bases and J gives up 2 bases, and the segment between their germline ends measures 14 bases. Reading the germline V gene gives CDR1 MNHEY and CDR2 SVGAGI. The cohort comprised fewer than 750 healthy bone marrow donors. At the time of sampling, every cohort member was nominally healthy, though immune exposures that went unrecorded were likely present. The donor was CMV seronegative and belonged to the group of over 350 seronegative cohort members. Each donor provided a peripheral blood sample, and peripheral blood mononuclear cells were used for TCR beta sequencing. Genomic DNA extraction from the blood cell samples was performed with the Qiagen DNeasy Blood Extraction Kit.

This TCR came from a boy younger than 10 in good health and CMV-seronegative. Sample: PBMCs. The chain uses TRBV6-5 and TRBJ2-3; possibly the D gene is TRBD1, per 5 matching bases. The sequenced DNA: TGTGCCAGCAGTCAAGGGGTTTCCCACACAGATACGCAGTATTTT. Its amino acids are CASSQGVSHTDTQYF.